The TCR beta chain under discussion was sequenced for a study of blood T cell repertoires in COVID-19. Study details: Some COVID-19 samples were acute and others convalescent; all came from the United States, Italy and Spain.

Per the authors' pipeline: Reference gene primers were amplified, and this amplification served to estimate nucleated cell counts. Profiled with immunoSEQ multiplex PCR; TCRdb holds only in-frame clones, not every one. V, J and clone size were drawn from that table, and D and trimming were deduced from the DNA. The repertoire holds about 270,000 clones, with over 75% as singletons. The source material was peripheral blood. The sequence was collected from a human donor in a cohort sampled during active COVID-19.

CDR3 loop: CASSPGLAVTDTQYF. CDR3 nucleotide sequence: TGCGCCAGCAGCCCGGGACTAGCGGTCACAGATACGCAGTATTTT. The gene calls are TRBV5-1 and TRBJ2-3; TRBD2 agrees at 11 bases. This CDR3 has 15 residues. V shed 4 bases, J shed 2 bases, and the junction held 3 bases outside the gene matches. Germline V gene data show CDR1 as SGHRS and CDR2 as YFSETQ.